This section outlines one TCR beta chain sequence together with its context. This entry is derived from a study of blood T cell repertoires in COVID-19. The overall study: The origin of the acute and convalescent COVID-19 samples was the United States, Italy and Spain.

Produced via immunoSEQ multiplex PCR; TCRdb's table is partial and in-frame only. The sample carries about 280,000 clones, 82% recorded once. CDR1 SGHTA and CDR2 FQGNSA come from the germline V gene. J lost 4 bases, V lost 1 base, and 7 bases had no gene match. This CDR3 is 18 amino acids long. V is TRBV7-2 and J is TRBJ2-3, with 14 bases identical to TRBD2. The sequenced sample was PBMCs or T cells enriched from blood (not recorded which). The TCR was taken from a man aged 40-55 years who had been exposed to COVID-19. In nucleotides, the CDR3 is TGTGCCAGCAGCTTAGGTGGGACTAGCGGGAGACTCGCAGATACGCAGTATTTT. The encoded protein is CASSLGGTSGRLADTQYF.